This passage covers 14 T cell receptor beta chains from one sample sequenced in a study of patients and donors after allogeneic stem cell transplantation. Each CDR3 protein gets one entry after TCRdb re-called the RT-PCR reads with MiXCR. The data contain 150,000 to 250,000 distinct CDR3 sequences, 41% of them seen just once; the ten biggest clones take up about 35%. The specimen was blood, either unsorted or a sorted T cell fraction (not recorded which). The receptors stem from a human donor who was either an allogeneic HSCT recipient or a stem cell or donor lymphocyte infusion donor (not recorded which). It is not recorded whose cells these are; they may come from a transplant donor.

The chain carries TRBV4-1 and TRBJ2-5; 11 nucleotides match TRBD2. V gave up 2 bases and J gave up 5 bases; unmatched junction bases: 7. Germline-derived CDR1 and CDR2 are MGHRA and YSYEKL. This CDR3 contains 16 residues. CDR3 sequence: CASSQILAGGSETQYF. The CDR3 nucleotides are TGCGCCAGCAGCCAAATTTTAGCGGGAGGGTCCGAGACCCAGTACTTC.

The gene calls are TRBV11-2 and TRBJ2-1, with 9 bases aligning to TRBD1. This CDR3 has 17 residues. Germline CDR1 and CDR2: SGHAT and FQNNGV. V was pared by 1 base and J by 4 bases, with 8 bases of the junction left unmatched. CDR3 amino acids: CASSLGGTGNEYNEQFF. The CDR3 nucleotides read TGTGCCAGCAGCTTAGGAGGGACAGGGAACGAATACAATGAGCAGTTCTTC.

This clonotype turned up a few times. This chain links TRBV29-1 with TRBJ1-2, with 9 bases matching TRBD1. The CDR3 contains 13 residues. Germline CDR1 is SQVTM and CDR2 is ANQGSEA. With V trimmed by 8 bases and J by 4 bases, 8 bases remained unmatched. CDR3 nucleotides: TGCAGCATACGGACAGGGGCGGCCTATGGCTACACCTTC. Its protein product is CSIRTGAAYGYTF.

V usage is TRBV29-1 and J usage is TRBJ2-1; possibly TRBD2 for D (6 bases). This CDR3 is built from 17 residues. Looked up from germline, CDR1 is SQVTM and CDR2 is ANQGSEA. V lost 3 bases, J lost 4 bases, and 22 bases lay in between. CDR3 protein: CSVDREGGIRLYNEQFF. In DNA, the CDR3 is TGCAGCGTTGACAGGGAAGGAGGGATCCGGCTTTACAATGAGCAGTTCTTC.

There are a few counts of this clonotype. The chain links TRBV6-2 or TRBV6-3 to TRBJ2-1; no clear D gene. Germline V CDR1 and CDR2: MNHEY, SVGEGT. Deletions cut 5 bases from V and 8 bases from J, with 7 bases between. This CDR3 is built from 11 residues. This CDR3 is CASSHNYEQFF. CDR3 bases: TGTGCCAGCAGTCACAACTATGAGCAGTTCTTC.

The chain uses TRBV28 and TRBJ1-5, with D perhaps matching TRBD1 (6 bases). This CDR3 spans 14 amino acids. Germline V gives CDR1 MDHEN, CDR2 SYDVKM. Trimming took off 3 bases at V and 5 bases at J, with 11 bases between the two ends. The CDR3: CASSLVDSYQPQHF. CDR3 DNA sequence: TGTGCCAGCAGTTTGGTGGACAGCTATCAGCCCCAGCATTTT.

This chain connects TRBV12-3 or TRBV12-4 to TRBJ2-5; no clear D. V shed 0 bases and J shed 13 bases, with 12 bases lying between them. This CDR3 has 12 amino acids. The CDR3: CASSLANGPLYF. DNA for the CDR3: TGTGCCAGCAGTTTAGCAAACGGGCCCCTGTACTTC.

CDR3: CASSVTGRQETQYF. CDR3 coding DNA: TGTGCCAGCAGTGTGACAGGGAGGCAAGAGACCCAGTACTTC. The J gene is TRBJ2-5, the V gene TRBV25-1, with a possible D match to TRBD1 (7 bases). Germline assignment: CDR1 MGHDK and CDR2 SYGVNS. The V gene lost 4 bases and the J gene lost 2 bases, with 11 bases spanning the gap. The CDR3 extends over 14 amino acids. The full variable domain, with the rest looked up from reference TRBV25-1 and TRBJ2-5, is EADIYQTPRYLVIGTGKKITLECSQTMGHDKMYWYQQDPGMELHLIHYSYGVNSTEKGDLSSESTVSRIRTEHFPLTLESARPSHTSQYLCASSVTGRQETQYFGPGTRLLVL.

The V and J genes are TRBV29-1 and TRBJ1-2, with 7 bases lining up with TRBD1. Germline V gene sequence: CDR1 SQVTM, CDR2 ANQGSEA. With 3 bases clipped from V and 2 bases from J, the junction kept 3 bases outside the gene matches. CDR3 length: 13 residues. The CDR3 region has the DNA TGCAGCGTTGATGAGACAGGGAACTATGGCTACACCTTC. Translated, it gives CSVDETGNYGYTF.

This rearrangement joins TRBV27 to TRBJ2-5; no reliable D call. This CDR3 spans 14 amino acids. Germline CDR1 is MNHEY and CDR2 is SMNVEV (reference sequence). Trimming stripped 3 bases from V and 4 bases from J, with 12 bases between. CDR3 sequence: CASSFGPSLETQYF. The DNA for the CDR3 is TGTGCCAGCAGTTTTGGTCCGTCGTTAGAGACCCAGTACTTC.

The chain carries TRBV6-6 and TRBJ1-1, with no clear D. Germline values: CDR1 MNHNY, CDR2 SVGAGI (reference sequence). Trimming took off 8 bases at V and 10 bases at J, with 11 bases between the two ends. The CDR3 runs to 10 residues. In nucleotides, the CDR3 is TGTGCCAGCGGCTGGGATTCAGCTTTCTTT. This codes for CASGWDSAFF.

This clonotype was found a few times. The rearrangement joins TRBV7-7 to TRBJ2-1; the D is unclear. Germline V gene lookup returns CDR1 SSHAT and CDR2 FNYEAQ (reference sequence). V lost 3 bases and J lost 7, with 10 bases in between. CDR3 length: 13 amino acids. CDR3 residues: CASSLVVYNEQFF. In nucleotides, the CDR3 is TGTGCCAGCAGCTTGGTTGTTTATAATGAGCAGTTCTTC.

CDR3 sequence: CASSTPGQYNGYTF. The CDR3 DNA reads as TGTGCCAGCAGCACACCGGGACAGTACAATGGCTACACCTTC. The V and J genes are TRBV7-2 and TRBJ1-2; 7 bases are a match to TRBD1. Per the germline V gene, CDR1 is SGHTA and CDR2 is FQGNSA. This CDR3 has 14 residues. Germline trimming cut 5 bases from V and 6 bases from J; bases unmatched to any gene: 9.

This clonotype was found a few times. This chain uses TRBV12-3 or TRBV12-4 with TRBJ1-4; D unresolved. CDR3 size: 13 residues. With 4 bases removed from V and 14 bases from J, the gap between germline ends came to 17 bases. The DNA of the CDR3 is TGTGCCAGCAGTTGGAGCGGCACAGAAGTCCTGTTTTTT. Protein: CASSWSGTEVLFF.